Reported below is one T cell receptor (beta chain). This CDR3 is 14 amino acids long. Germline loops: CDR1 SQVTM, CDR2 ANQGSEA. The J segment lost 6 bases and the V segment lost 7 bases, leaving 13 bases of the junction unmatched. Time point here: week 3, after first cycle of checkpoint inhibitor. Apart from a couple of fast progressors, RECIST 1.1 response was judged 12 weeks post-infusion. Prior systemic cancer therapy, immunosuppressant use and other active malignancies excluded patients. This sample stems from a study of blood T cell dynamics during melanoma immunotherapy. Study context: First-line therapy was either pembrolizumab or nivolumab with ipilimumab for metastatic melanoma.

Here immunoSEQ multiplex PCR was the method, and the copy in TCRdb shows in-frame clones only, minus some. This table has 25,000 to 30,000 clones, 75% to 90% appearing once. This specimen consisted of blood, obtained from a patient treated with checkpoint blockade. The rearrangement joins TRBV29-1 to TRBJ2-7, with 9 nucleotides matching TRBD1. The source is a human donor with melanoma. The chain's CDR3 is CSAATGTGISEQYF. The CDR3 bases are TGCAGCGCTGCTACCGGGACAGGGATTAGCGAGCAGTACTTC.